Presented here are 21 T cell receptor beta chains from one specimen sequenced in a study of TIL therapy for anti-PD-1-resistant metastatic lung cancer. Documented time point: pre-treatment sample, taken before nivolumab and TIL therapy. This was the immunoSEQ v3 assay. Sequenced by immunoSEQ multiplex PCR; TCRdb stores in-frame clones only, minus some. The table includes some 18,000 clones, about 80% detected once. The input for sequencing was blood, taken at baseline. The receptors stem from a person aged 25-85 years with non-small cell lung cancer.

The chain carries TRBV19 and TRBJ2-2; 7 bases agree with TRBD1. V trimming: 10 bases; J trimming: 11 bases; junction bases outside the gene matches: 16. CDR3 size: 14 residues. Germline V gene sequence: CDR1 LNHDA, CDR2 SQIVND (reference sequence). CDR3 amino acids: CATTRYRGNFELFF. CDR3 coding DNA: TGTGCCACCACGAGGTACAGGGGAAATTTTGAGCTGTTTTTT.

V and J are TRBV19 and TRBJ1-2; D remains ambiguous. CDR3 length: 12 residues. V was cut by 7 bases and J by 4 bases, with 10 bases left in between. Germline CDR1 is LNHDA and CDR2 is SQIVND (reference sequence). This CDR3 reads CASTADRYGYTF. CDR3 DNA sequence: TGTGCCAGTACGGCCGACCGCTATGGCTACACCTTC.

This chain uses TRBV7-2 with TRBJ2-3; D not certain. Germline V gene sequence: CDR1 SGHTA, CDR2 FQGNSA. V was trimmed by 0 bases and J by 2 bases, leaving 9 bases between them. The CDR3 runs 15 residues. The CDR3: CASSLAGPNTDTQYF. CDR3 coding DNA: TGTGCCAGCAGCTTAGCTGGACCAAACACAGATACGCAGTATTTT.

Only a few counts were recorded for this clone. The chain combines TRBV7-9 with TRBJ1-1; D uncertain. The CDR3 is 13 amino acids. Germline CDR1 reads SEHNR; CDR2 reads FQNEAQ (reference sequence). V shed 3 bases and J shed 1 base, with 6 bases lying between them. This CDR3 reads CASSFTENTEAFF. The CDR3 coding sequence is TGTGCCAGCAGCTTTACAGAGAACACTGAAGCTTTCTTT.

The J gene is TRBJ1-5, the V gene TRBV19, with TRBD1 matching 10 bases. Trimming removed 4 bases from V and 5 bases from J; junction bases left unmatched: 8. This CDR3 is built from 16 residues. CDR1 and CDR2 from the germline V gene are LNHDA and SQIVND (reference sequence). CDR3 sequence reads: CASSTRTGGSDQPQHF. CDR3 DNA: TGTGCCAGTAGTACTCGGACAGGGGGTAGTGATCAGCCCCAGCATTTT.

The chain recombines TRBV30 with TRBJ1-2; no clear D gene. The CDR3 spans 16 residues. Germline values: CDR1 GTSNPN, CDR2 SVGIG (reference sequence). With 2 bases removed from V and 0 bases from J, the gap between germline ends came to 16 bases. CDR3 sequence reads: CAWSTEWERANYGYTF. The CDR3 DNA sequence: TGTGCCTGGAGTACCGAGTGGGAAAGAGCTAACTATGGCTACACCTTC. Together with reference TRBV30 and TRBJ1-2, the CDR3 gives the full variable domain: SQTIHQWPATLVQPVGSPLSLECTVEGTSNPNLYWYRQAAGRGLQLLFYSVGIGQISSEVPQNLSASRPQDRQFILSSKKLLLSDSGFYLCAWSTEWERANYGYTFGSGTRLTVV.

The CDR3 coding sequence is TGTGCCAGCAGCTTAGGAGCGACCACAGCGGGAGAGACCCAGTACTTC. It yields the protein CASSLGATTAGETQYF. J is TRBJ2-5 and V is TRBV11-3, with a weak D call TRBD2 (6 bases). The CDR3 runs to 16 residues. V was pared by 1 base and J by 4 bases, with 16 bases between. The germline V gene encodes CDR1 SGHNT and CDR2 YENEEA.

As DNA, the CDR3 is TGTGCCAGCAGTTCTCCAAGGACAGCGAACACTGAAGCTTTCTTT. It specifies CASSSPRTANTEAFF. The rearrangement uses TRBV27 and TRBJ1-1; TRBD1 is a possible D gene (6 bases). This CDR3 has 15 residues. The germline gives CDR1 MNHEY, CDR2 SMNVEV (reference sequence). V lost 4 bases, J lost 1 base, and 13 bases lay in between.

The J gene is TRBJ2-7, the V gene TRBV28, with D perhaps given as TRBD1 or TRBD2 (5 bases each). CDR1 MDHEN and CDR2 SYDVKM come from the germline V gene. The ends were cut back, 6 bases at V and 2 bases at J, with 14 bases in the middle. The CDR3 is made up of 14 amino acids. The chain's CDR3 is CASRSDGGAYEQYF. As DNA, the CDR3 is TGTGCCAGCAGATCCGATGGGGGTGCCTACGAGCAGTACTTC.

This CDR3 is CASSPSGGSSGNTIYF. CDR3 sequence (DNA): TGCGCCAGCAGCCCCTCAGGGGGTAGCTCTGGAAACACCATATATTTT. The rearrangement links TRBV4-3 to TRBJ1-3, with 7 bases aligning to TRBD1. This CDR3 contains 16 residues. In germline, CDR1 is LGHNA, CDR2 YSLEER. V was pared by 4 bases and J by 0 bases, with 6 bases of the junction left unmatched.

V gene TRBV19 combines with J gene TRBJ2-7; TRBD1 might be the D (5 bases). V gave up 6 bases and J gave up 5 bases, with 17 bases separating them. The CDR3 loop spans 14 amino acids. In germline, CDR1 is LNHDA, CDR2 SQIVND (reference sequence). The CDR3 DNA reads TGTGCCAGTAGGACTGGGGCCATGATGGACGAGCAGTACTTC. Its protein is CASRTGAMMDEQYF.

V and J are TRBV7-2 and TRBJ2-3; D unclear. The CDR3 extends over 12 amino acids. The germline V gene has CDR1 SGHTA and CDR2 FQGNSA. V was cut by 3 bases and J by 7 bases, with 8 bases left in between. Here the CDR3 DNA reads TGTGCCAGCAGCTTTAATGACAATACGCAGTATTTT. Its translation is CASSFNDNTQYF. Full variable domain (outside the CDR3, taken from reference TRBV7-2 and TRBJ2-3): GAGVSQSPSNKVTEKGKDVELRCDPISGHTALYWYRQSLGQGLEFLIYFQGNSAPDKSGLPSDRFSAERTGGSVSTLTIQRTQQEDSAVYLCASSFNDNTQYFGPGTRLTVL.

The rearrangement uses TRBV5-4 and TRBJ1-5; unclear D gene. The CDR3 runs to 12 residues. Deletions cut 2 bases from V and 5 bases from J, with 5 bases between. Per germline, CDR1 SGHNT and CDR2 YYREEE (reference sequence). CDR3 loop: CASSFGDQPQHF. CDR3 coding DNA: TGTGCCAGCAGCTTCGGAGATCAGCCCCAGCATTTT.

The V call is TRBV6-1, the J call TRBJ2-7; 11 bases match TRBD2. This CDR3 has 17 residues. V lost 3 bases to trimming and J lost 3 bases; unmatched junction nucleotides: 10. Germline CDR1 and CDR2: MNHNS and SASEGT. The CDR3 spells CASSDDISGGASYEQYF. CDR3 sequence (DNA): TGTGCCAGCAGTGACGATATTAGCGGGGGGGCCAGCTACGAGCAGTACTTC.

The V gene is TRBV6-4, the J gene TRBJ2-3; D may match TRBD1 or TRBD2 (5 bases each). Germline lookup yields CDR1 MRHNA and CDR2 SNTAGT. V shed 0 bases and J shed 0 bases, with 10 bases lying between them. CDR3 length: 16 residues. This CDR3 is CASSDSGVTSTDTQYF. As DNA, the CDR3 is TGTGCCAGCAGTGACTCGGGGGTTACTAGCACAGATACGCAGTATTTT.

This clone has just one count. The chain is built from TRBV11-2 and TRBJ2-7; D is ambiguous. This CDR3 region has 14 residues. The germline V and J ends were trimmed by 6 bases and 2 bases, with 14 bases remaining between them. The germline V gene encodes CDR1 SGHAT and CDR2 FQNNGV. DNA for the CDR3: TGTGCCAGCAGTCCCCCGGGCCCAACCTACGAGCAGTACTTC. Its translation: CASSPPGPTYEQYF.

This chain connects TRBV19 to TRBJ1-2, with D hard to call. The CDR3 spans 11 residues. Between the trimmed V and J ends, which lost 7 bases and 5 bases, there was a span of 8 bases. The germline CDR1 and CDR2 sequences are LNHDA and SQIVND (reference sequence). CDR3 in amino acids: CASTGNYGYTF. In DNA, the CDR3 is TGTGCCAGTACCGGGAATTATGGCTACACCTTC.

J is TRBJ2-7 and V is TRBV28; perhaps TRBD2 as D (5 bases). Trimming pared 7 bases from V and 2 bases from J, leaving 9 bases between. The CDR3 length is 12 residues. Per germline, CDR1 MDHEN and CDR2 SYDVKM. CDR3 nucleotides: TGTGCCAGCAAAGGCGGGCCCTACGAGCAGTACTTC. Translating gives CASKGGPYEQYF.

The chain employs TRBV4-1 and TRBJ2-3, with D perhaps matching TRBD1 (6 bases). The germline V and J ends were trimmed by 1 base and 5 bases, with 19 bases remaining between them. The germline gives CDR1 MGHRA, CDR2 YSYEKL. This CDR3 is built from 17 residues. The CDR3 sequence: CASSQVPPGQGGDTQYF. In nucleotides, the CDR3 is TGCGCCAGCAGCCAAGTCCCACCGGGACAAGGGGGAGATACGCAGTATTTT.

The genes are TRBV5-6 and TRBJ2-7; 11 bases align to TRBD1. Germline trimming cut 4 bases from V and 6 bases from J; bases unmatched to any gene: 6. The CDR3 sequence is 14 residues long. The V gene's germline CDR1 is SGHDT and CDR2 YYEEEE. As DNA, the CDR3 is TGTGCCAGCAGCCCCCGGGACAGGGGGACCGAGCAGTACTTC. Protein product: CASSPRDRGTEQYF.

The chain's CDR3 is CASSMTGQGHEQYF. The CDR3 bases are TGTGCCAGTAGTATGACGGGACAGGGCCACGAGCAGTACTTC. The J gene is TRBJ2-7, the V gene TRBV19, with 9 bases lining up with TRBD1. The V gene end was trimmed by 3 bases and the J gene end by 5 bases; junction bases not matched to a gene: 5. The CDR3 is 14 amino acids. Germline V gene data show CDR1 as LNHDA and CDR2 as SQIVND (reference sequence).